The 14 T cell receptor beta chains below were found in one sample sequenced in a study of T-cell memory formation after mild COVID-19. Using its own MiXCR run on the 5' RACE reads, TCRdb lists one record per CDR3 protein. The sample lists 470,000 or so distinct CDR3 sequences, 15% to 20% seen once, with 9% to 15% in the top ten. The sequencing sample was made of PBMCs or a T cell subset sorted from them (not recorded which). These receptors originate from an adult woman who had mild COVID-19 (a few samples of this study predate the infection). Cell type and time point are not known.

This clonotype has at least ten counts. The chain employs TRBV12-3 or TRBV12-4 and TRBJ2-5; TRBD1 aligns across 9 bases. Trimming at V came to 0 bases and at J to 5 bases, leaving 4 bases not matched to a gene. There are 15 residues in the CDR3. The CDR3 here is CASSLAGTGRETQYF. In DNA, the CDR3 is TGTGCCAGCAGTTTAGCGGGGACAGGGAGGGAGACCCAGTACTTC.

A few counts support this clonotype. This rearrangement joins TRBV5-1 to TRBJ2-1, with 7 positions matching TRBD2. V lost 2 bases to trimming and J lost 5 bases; unmatched junction nucleotides: 7. Germline CDR1 is SGHRS and CDR2 is YFSETQ. This CDR3 is built from 15 residues. CDR3 nucleotides: TGCGCCAGCAGCTTAGGTAGTCGGGGGGACAATGAGCAGTTCTTC. Translated, it gives CASSLGSRGDNEQFF. The variable domain in full, completed from reference TRBV5-1 and TRBJ2-1, reads KAGVTQTPRYLIKTRGQQVTLSCSPISGHRSVSWYQQTPGQGLQFLFEYFSETQRNKGNFPGRFSGRQFSNSRSEMNVSTLELGDSALYLCASSLGSRGDNEQFFGPGTRLTVL.

This clonotype was detected a few times. This sequence joins TRBV6-6 and TRBJ2-5, with 13 bases lining up with TRBD2. The germline V gene encodes CDR1 MNHNY and CDR2 SVGAGI (reference sequence). This CDR3 is built from 19 residues. Losses at the gene ends were 6 bases for V and 4 bases for J; bases not matched to a gene: 17. The chain's CDR3 is CASRPSVRLAGGIRETQYF. CDR3 nucleotide sequence: TGTGCCAGCAGACCCTCTGTCCGACTAGCGGGAGGAATAAGAGAGACCCAGTACTTC.

V gene TRBV11-1 combines with J gene TRBJ1-6; D gene unclear. CDR3 length: 13 residues. The germline V gene has CDR1 SGHAT and CDR2 FQDESV (reference sequence). V lost 5 bases to trimming and J lost 10 bases, with 12 bases between them. The CDR3 bases are TGTGCCAGCAGCCGTAAATCTGGATCACCCCTCCACTTT. Translation gives CASSRKSGSPLHF.

This clonotype has only a few counts. This chain links TRBV15 with TRBJ2-3, with D unclear. This CDR3 has 15 residues. Germline CDR1 and CDR2: LNHNV and YYDKDF (reference sequence). Between the trimmed V and J ends, which lost 4 bases and 1 base, there was a span of 12 bases. The chain's CDR3 is CATSKSVRGTDTQYF. For the CDR3, the DNA is TGTGCCACCAGCAAGTCGGTTCGCGGCACAGATACGCAGTATTTT.

In this sample, this clonotype turned up a few times. The V call is TRBV4-2, the J call TRBJ2-3; a possible D gene is TRBD2 (6 bases). CDR1 LGHNA and CDR2 YNFKEQ come from the germline V gene. The V gene lost 4 bases and the J gene lost 1 base, with 12 bases spanning the gap. This CDR3 has 15 residues. In DNA, the CDR3 is TGTGCCAGCAGCCTTAAGCCGGGGGGCACAGATACGCAGTATTTT. Amino acid sequence: CASSLKPGGTDTQYF.

This clonotype showed up just a few times. The chain couples TRBV2 to TRBJ1-2; a possible D gene is TRBD1 (5 bases). This CDR3 comprises 15 residues. The germline V gene has CDR1 SNHLY and CDR2 FYNNEI. V lost 3 bases to trimming and J lost 3 bases, with 14 bases between them. CDR3 sequence: CASSEDGGGYYGYTF. In DNA, the CDR3 is TGTGCCAGCAGTGAGGATGGCGGGGGTTACTATGGCTACACCTTC.

The CDR3 DNA reads as TGTGCCACCAGTGATGGACAGGGAAATCAGCCCCAGCATTTT. It encodes CATSDGQGNQPQHF. The rearrangement uses TRBV24-1 and TRBJ1-5; 8 bases are shared with TRBD1. The germline gives CDR1 KGHDR, CDR2 SFDVKD. V was pared by 3 bases and J by 4 bases, with 1 base of the junction left unmatched. CDR3 length: 14 amino acids.

The chain recombines TRBV20-1 with TRBJ2-3, with TRBD2 matching 7 bases. Germline loops: CDR1 DFQATT, CDR2 SNEGSKA (reference sequence). The V segment lost 6 bases and the J segment 4 bases; nucleotides outside the gene matches: 10. The CDR3 has 14 residues. The CDR3 nucleotides are TGCAGTGCGAGCTTTGGGAGGGCCGCAGATACGCAGTATTTT. Protein sequence: CSASFGRAADTQYF.

V is TRBV12-3 or TRBV12-4 and J is TRBJ1-2, with D uncertain. The ends were cut back, 4 bases at V and 4 bases at J, with 13 bases in the middle. The length of the CDR3 is 14 residues. CDR3 nucleotides: TGTGCCAGCAGTTCCCCGGGGATCGCCTATGGCTACACCTTC. Its translation: CASSSPGIAYGYTF.

This clonotype showed up just a few times. The chain joins TRBV27 to TRBJ2-7; 8 positions match TRBD1. J lost 6 bases, V lost 6 bases, and 7 bases had no gene match. Looked up from germline, CDR1 is MNHEY and CDR2 is SMNVEV (reference sequence). This CDR3 comprises 13 residues. CDR3 in DNA: TGTGCCAGCAGAAGGACAGGGTCTCGCGAGCAGTACTTC. Protein sequence: CASRRTGSREQYF.

This clonotype was detected a few times. The chain joins TRBV12-3 or TRBV12-4 to TRBJ1-5, with D tentatively TRBD1 (5 bases). There are 15 residues in the CDR3. V was trimmed by 0 bases and J by 3 bases, leaving 9 bases between them. Here the CDR3 DNA reads TGTGCCAGCAGTTTAGCGGGGGGGGACAATCAGCCCCAGCATTTT. Its protein is CASSLAGGDNQPQHF.

The table lists this clonotype with a count of one. V gene TRBV11-1 combines with J gene TRBJ2-1; tentative D call: TRBD2 (6 bases). This CDR3 comprises 15 residues. Germline V gene lookup returns CDR1 SGHAT and CDR2 FQDESV (reference sequence). V shed 6 bases and J shed 5 bases, with 17 bases lying between them. The CDR3 sequence is CASRGSLARNNEQFF. CDR3 nucleotides: TGTGCCAGCAGGGGCTCGCTAGCGAGAAACAATGAGCAGTTCTTC.

A few counts support this clonotype. This chain links TRBV12-3 or TRBV12-4 with TRBJ2-7; D could derive from TRBD1 or TRBD2 (5 bases each). V dropped 6 bases and J dropped 3 bases, with 12 bases sitting between them. The CDR3 runs to 13 residues. This CDR3 reads CASRGDGGYEQYF. CDR3 sequence (DNA): TGTGCCAGCAGGGGGGACGGAGGCTACGAGCAGTACTTC.